The 17 T cell receptor beta chains presented below share a single source sample, sequenced in a study of CD8+ T cells in alopecia areata listed by TCRdb under 2018. The sample's time point label is to be understood as: baseline before oral tofacitinib. Library preparation employed the immunoSEQ multiplex PCR assay. For TCR sequencing, RNA was extracted from every sample and reverse transcribed into cDNA to serve as template. Sourced from immuneACCESS, this table was stored by TCRdb with only in-frame sequences that have V and J called. A share of the clones is absent; for the studies checked, an unresolved V gene accounts for under half, and the remainder has no known explanation. Recorded for this sample are some 56,000 clones; roughly 96% of them occurred a single time. The ten largest account for 20% to 30% of the sample. Sequencing was performed on CD8+ T cells sorted from blood, taken at week 0. The receptors originated from a human donor with alopecia areata.

The chain couples TRBV7-2 to TRBJ1-2, with D hard to call. This CDR3 is built from 14 residues. Germline V gene lookup returns CDR1 SGHTA and CDR2 FQGNSA. The V and J ends lost 1 base and 4 bases respectively, with 10 bases between them. The CDR3 protein is CASSLDGFSYGYTF. The CDR3 DNA reads TGTGCCAGCAGCTTAGACGGGTTTAGCTATGGCTACACCTTC.

The chain uses TRBV27 and TRBJ2-7; TRBD2 matches 7 bases. This CDR3 is 13 amino acids long. Trimming removed 6 bases from V and 0 bases from J; junction bases left unmatched: 2. Germline V gene sequence: CDR1 MNHEY, CDR2 SMNVEV (reference sequence). The CDR3 loop is CASSRTSSYEQYF. CDR3 bases: TGTGCCAGCAGCCGGACTAGCTCCTACGAGCAGTACTTC.

This rearrangement joins TRBV19 to TRBJ1-1; TRBD1 might be the D (5 bases). V shed 7 bases and J shed 5 bases, with 11 bases lying between them. Germline assignment: CDR1 LNHDA and CDR2 SQIVND (reference sequence). CDR3 length: 12 amino acids. As DNA, the CDR3 is TGTGCCAGTAAGGGGACCTTTACTGAAGCTTTCTTT. Amino acids: CASKGTFTEAFF. The full variable domain, with the rest looked up from reference TRBV19 and TRBJ1-1, is DGGITQSPKYLFRKEGQNVTLSCEQNLNHDAMYWYRQDPGQGLRLIYYSQIVNDFQKGDIAEGYSVSREKKESFPLTVTSAQKNPTAFYLCASKGTFTEAFFGQGTRLTVV.

The CDR3 nucleotides read TGTGCCAGCAGCTTAGAAGTGGGGGGGCTCTGGGAGACCCAGTACTTC. The encoded protein is CASSLEVGGLWETQYF. The chain joins TRBV7-2 to TRBJ2-5; possibly TRBD2 for D (7 bases). There are 16 residues in the CDR3. V was shortened by 1 base and J by 5 bases, with 17 bases between the two germline ends. CDR1 and CDR2 (germline): SGHTA, FQGNSA.

This chain joins TRBV15 and TRBJ1-2, with TRBD1 matching over 8 bases. The CDR3 totals 15 residues. Germline V gives CDR1 LNHNV, CDR2 YYDKDF (reference sequence). V trimming: 1 base; J trimming: 1 base; junction bases outside the gene matches: 2. CDR3 amino acids: CATSRGQGRNYGYTF. In DNA, the CDR3 is TGTGCCACCAGCAGAGGACAGGGGCGTAACTATGGCTACACCTTC.

This rearrangement joins TRBV14 to TRBJ2-1, with TRBD1 identical over 7 bases. This CDR3 comprises 19 residues. The ends lost 0 bases at V and 6 bases at J; junction bases unmatched: 17. Germline values: CDR1 SGHDN, CDR2 FVKESK. The CDR3 region has the DNA TGTGCCAGCAGCCAAGATTGGTTCTGGTGGGACAGAAGAGGCAATGAGCAGTTCTTC. Residues: CASSQDWFWWDRRGNEQFF.

V is TRBV7-9 and J is TRBJ2-1; TRBD2 is a possible D gene (5 bases). The germline V and J ends were trimmed by 1 base and 9 bases, with 10 bases remaining between them. Germline V gives CDR1 SEHNR, CDR2 FQNEAQ (reference sequence). The CDR3 is 13 amino acids. The CDR3 coding sequence is TGTGCCAGCAGCTTAGGACGGGGAAGTGAGCAGTTCTTC. It codes for CASSLGRGSEQFF.

The chain has TRBV7-2 and TRBJ2-5; no firm D call. V shed 3 bases and J shed 0 bases, with 5 bases lying between them. CDR1 is SGHTA and CDR2 is FQGNSA in the germline V gene. CDR3 size: 13 residues. In DNA form, the CDR3 reads TGTGCCAGCAGCTTGAGGTACCAAGAGACCCAGTACTTC. Protein sequence: CASSLRYQETQYF.

The V call is TRBV6-5, the J call TRBJ1-1; D call uncertain. CDR1 and CDR2 (germline): MNHEY, SVGAGI. Trimming cost V 2 bases and J 3 bases, with 13 bases left between them. CDR3 size: 15 residues. In DNA, the CDR3 is TGTGCCAGCAGTTACAATCCCGGGGTCGACACTGAAGCTTTCTTT. It codes for CASSYNPGVDTEAFF.

J is TRBJ2-7 and V is TRBV23-1; 7 bases are shared with TRBD1. TRBV23-1 falls under the ORF class, with uncertain function. After removal of 0 bases from V and 3 bases from J, the junction contained 8 bases not matched to a gene. The CDR3 runs to 16 residues. This CDR3 is CASSQSPLGQYYEQYF. The CDR3 DNA reads TGCGCCAGCAGTCAATCTCCGTTGGGACAGTACTACGAGCAGTACTTC.

The chain links TRBV5-4 to TRBJ2-1, with 7 bases that match TRBD2. The germline CDR1 and CDR2 sequences are SGHNT and YYREEE (reference sequence). This CDR3 has 16 residues. Trimming took 5 bases from V and 5 from J; bases not matched to a gene: 13. DNA for the CDR3: TGTGCCAGCAGTTCGTCGCAGGGAGGGGTTAACAATGAGCAGTTCTTC. As protein: CASSSSQGGVNNEQFF.

J is TRBJ2-7 and V is TRBV14; D unresolved. Trimming cost V 4 bases and J 4 bases, with 8 bases left between them. From germline, CDR1 is SGHDN and CDR2 FVKESK. This CDR3 is 12 amino acids long. DNA for the CDR3: TGTGCCAGCAGCCTCAACCCATACGAGCAGTACTTC. Translated: CASSLNPYEQYF.

V is TRBV27 and J is TRBJ1-2; TRBD1 aligns across 8 bases. This CDR3 spans 13 amino acids. The germline V gene has CDR1 MNHEY and CDR2 SMNVEV (reference sequence). V shed 4 bases and J 7 bases; nucleotides not matched to a gene: 5. The CDR3 here is CASSYGQGAGYTF. The CDR3 bases are TGTGCCAGCAGTTACGGACAGGGCGCTGGCTACACCTTC.

Only one count was recorded for this clone. The chain uses TRBV2 and TRBJ1-1; D is ambiguous. The V and J ends lost 4 bases and 1 base respectively, with 10 bases between them. The CDR3 consists of 14 residues. The germline V gene has CDR1 SNHLY and CDR2 FYNNEI. DNA of the CDR3: TGTGCCAGCAGTGTCGCGGGGTGGAACACTGAAGCTTTCTTT. Protein product: CASSVAGWNTEAFF.

The rearrangement joins TRBV4-1 to TRBJ2-5, with TRBD2 matching 9 bases. The CDR3 has 16 residues. Per germline, CDR1 MGHRA and CDR2 YSYEKL. Unmatched junction bases numbered 5, after V lost 2 bases and J lost 1 base. Here the CDR3 reads CASSQLLAGSQETQYF. Here the CDR3 DNA reads TGCGCCAGCAGCCAACTCCTAGCGGGGTCCCAAGAGACCCAGTACTTC.

The chain recombines TRBV10-1 with TRBJ2-3; weak D call: TRBD1 (6 bases). CDR3 length: 12 residues. Per germline, CDR1 WNHNN and CDR2 SYGVQD (reference sequence). The V end was cut by 6 bases, the J end by 6 bases, with 10 bases between. The CDR3 loop reads CASSVGGDTQYF. The CDR3, as DNA: TGCGCCAGCAGCGTAGGGGGTGATACGCAGTATTTT.

The genes are TRBV2 and TRBJ2-2, with D uncertain. CDR3 length: 12 amino acids. V lost 3 bases, J lost 9 bases, and 8 bases lay in between. CDR1 and CDR2 from the germline V gene are SNHLY and FYNNEI. CDR3 in amino acids: CASSDRSWELFF. CDR3 DNA: TGTGCCAGCAGTGACAGGAGCTGGGAGCTGTTTTTT.